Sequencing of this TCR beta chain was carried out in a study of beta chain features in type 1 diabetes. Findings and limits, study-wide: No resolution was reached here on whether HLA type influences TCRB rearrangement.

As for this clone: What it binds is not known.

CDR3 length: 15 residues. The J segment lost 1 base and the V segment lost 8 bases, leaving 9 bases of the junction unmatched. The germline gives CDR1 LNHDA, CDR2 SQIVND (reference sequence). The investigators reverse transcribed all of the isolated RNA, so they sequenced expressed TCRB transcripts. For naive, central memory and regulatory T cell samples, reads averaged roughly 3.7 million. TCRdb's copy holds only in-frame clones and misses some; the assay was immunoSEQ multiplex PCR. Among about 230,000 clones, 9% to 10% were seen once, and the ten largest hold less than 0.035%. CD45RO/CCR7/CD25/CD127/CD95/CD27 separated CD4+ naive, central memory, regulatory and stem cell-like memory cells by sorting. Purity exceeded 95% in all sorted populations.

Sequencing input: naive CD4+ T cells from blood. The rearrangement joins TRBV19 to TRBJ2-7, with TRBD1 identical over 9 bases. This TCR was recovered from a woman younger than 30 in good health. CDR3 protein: CASRPTGGSSYEQYF. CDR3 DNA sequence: TGTGCCAGTCGGCCGACAGGGGGTAGTTCCTACGAGCAGTACTTC.